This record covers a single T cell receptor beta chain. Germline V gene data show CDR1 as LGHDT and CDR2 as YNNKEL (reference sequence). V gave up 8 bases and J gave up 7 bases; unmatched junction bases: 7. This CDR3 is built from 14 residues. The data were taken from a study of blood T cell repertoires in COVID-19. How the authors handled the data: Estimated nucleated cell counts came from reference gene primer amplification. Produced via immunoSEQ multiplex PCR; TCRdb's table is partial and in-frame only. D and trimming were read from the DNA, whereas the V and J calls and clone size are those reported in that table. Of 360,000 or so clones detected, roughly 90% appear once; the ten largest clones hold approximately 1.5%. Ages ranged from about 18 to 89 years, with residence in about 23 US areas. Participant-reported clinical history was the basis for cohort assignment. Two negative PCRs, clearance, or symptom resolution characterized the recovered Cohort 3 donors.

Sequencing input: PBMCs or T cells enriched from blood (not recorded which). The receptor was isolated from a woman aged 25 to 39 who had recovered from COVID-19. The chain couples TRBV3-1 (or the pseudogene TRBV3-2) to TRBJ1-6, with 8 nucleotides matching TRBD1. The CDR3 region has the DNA TGTGCCAGCTCGGGCGGACAGGGAAATTCACCCCTCCACTTT. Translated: CASSGGQGNSPLHF.